This record concerns one TCR beta chain sequence. The CDR3 loop spans 14 amino acids. Germline assignment: CDR1 GTSNPN and CDR2 SVGIG (reference sequence). V was trimmed by 5 bases and J by 0 bases, leaving 14 bases between them. This sample was included in a study of blood T cell repertoires in COVID-19. Study-level background: In each case, the material was cDNA or gDNA derived from T cells, B-cell-depleted T cells, or PBMCs.

Assay: immunoSEQ multiplex PCR; the TCRdb copy retains only in-frame clones and omits some. The table shows some 180,000 clones, with 70% to 90% occurring only once. Seattle enrolled patients during active infection and tracked them longitudinally. This receptor was identified in a middle-aged man with COVID-19, enrolled during active disease. The sequenced sample was peripheral blood. The chain recombines TRBV30 with TRBJ2-7, with D perhaps matching TRBD1 (7 bases). The CDR3 DNA sequence: TGTGCCTGGGGATACCAGGGGGGCTCCTACGAGCAGTACTTC. It codes for CAWGYQGGSYEQYF.